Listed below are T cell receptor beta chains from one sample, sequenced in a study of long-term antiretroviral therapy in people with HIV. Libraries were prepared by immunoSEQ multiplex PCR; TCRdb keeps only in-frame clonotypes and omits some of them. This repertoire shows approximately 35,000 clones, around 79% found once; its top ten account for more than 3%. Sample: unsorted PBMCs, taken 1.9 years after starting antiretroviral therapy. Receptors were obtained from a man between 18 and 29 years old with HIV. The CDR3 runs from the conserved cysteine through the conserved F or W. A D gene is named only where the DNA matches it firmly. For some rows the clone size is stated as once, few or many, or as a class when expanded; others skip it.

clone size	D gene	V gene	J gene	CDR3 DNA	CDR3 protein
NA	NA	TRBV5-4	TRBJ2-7	TGTGCCAGCAGCGAGAGGATCGACGAGCAGTACTTC	CASSERIDEQYF
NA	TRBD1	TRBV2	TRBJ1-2	TGTGCCAGCAGTGAGCACCGGGACAGGGTGGACGGCTACACCTTC	CASSEHRDRVDGYTF
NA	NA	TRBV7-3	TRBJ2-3	TGTGCCAGCAGCTTAATGAGCGGACAGACTGACACAGATACGCAGTATTTT	CASSLMSGQTDTDTQYF
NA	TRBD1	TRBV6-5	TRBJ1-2	TGTGCCAGCAGCTACGGGACCGGGACAGGGAAAGGCTACACCTTC	CASSYGTGTGKGYTF
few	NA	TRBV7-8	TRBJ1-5	TGTGCCAGCAGCTTAGGGGTGGCTCAGCCCCAGCATTTT	CASSLGVAQPQHF
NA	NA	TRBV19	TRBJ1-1	TGTGCCAGTACCCCCCTTGAGGGACCCACTTTCTTT	CASTPLEGPTFF
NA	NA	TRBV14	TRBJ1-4	TGTGCCAGCAGCCCGAAACCCGGGTGGGGCGCTGATGAAAAACTGTTTTTT	CASSPKPGWGADEKLFF
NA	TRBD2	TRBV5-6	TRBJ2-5	TGTGCCAGCAGCTTTTTTCTACTAGCGGGGGGCCCAGAGACCCAGTACTTC	CASSFFLLAGGPETQYF
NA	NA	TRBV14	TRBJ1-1	TGTGCCAGCAAGGACCGCGGTTACACTGAAGCTTTCTTT	CASKDRGYTEAFF
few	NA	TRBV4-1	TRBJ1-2	TGCGCCAGCAGCCAGACCGGGACGGACAACTATGGCTACACCTTC	CASSQTGTDNYGYTF
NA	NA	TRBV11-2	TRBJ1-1	TGTGCCAGCAGCTTAGTGGGGGGCACTGAAGCTTTCTTT	CASSLVGGTEAFF
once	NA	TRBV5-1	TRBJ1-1	TGCGCCAGCAGCTACAGGGTGGGTAACACTGAAGCTTTCTTT	CASSYRVGNTEAFF
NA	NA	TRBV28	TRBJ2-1	TGTGCCAGCAGGAACAAGCAGTTCTTC	CASRNKQFF
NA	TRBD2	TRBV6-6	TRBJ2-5	TGTGCCAGCAGTACAGCTAGCGGTTATGAGACCCAGTACTTC	CASSTASGYETQYF
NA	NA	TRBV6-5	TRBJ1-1	TGTGCCAGCAGTTACGGGGAACAAGGCCCGAACACTGAAGCTTTCTTT	CASSYGEQGPNTEAFF
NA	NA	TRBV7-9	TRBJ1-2	TGTGCCAGCAGCTTGGAGGGGAGTTCGCCTGGCTACACCTTC	CASSLEGSSPGYTF
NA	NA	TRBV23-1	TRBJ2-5	TGCGCCAGCAGTCAATCGAGAGGTCGAGACGCAGAGACCCAGTACTTC	CASSQSRGRDAETQYF
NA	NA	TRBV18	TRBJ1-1	TGTGCCAGCTCGCCCGATAGTCACGACGACAGTAACACTGAAGCTTTCTTT	CASSPDSHDDSNTEAFF
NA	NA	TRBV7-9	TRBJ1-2	TGTGCCTACCCGGGGGTTGACTATGGCTACACCTTC	CAYPGVDYGYTF
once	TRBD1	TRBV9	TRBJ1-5	TGTGCCAGCAGCTCAGGGCAGGGGGACAATCAGCCCCAGCATTTT	CASSSGQGDNQPQHF
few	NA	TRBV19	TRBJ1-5	TGTGCCAGTAATGAAATTAGCAATCAGCCCCAGCATTTT	CASNEISNQPQHF
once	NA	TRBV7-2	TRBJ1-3	TGTGCCAGCAGCTTAAGAGGTCCTGGAAACACCATATATTTT	CASSLRGPGNTIYF
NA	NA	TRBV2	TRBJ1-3	TGTGCCAGCCGCCCGGTGGCGTCAACAAGGACCATATATTTT	CASRPVASTRTIYF
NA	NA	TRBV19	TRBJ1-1	TGTGCCAGTAGAAGGACAGACTATTCAGAAGCTTTCTTT	CASRRTDYSEAFF
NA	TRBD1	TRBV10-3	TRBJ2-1	TGTGCCATCAGCACAACGGACAGGGAATTTGCGAATGAGCAGTTCTTC	CAISTTDREFANEQFF